This T cell receptor beta chain appears in the sequencing data of a study of blood T cell repertoires in COVID-19. Overall study: The United States, Italy and Spain were the sources of the acute and convalescent COVID-19 samples. From T cells, B-cell-depleted T cells, or PBMCs came the material, which was cDNA or gDNA.

The CDR3 is 15 residues long. CDR1 is SGHTA and CDR2 is FQGTGA in the germline V gene. V lost 3 bases, J lost 0 bases, and 9 bases lay in between. Under the authors' procedure: Cell counts per sample came from amplifying reference gene primers. Clones were read by immunoSEQ multiplex PCR, and TCRdb kept only the in-frame ones, dropping some. The D gene and trimming were derived from the DNA, and the V and J assignments and clone size from that table. This sample carries about 200,000 clones, around 83% of them seen once, and the ten largest clones take around 5.2%. This TCR derives from an elderly woman with acute or convalescent COVID-19. This rearrangement joins TRBV7-3 to TRBJ2-1, with D possibly being TRBD1 (5 bases). The sample comprised peripheral blood. The CDR3 reads CASSFDSGSYNEQFF. CDR3 DNA: TGTGCCAGCAGCTTTGACAGTGGCTCCTACAATGAGCAGTTCTTC.